The next 9 T cell receptor beta chains were all read from a single sample in a study of blood T cell repertoires in COVID-19. Here immunoSEQ multiplex PCR was the method, and the copy in TCRdb shows in-frame clones only, minus some. The sample shows about 240,000 clones, approximately 82% of them seen only once. Sequenced input: peripheral blood. The source is a man aged 30 to 39 who had recovered from COVID-19.

This clone was detected ten times or more. This same CDR3 is encoded by further DNA sequences in the sample. V usage is TRBV4-1 and J usage is TRBJ2-1; a weak D match, TRBD2 (6 bases). Trimming left V 3 bases short and J 8 bases short, with 11 bases between. This CDR3 contains 13 residues. Germline-derived CDR1 and CDR2 are MGHRA and YSYEKL. The CDR3 region is CASSQSEGYEQFF. The CDR3 region has the DNA TGCGCCAGCAGCCAGTCGGAGGGTTATGAGCAGTTCTTC.

The V and J genes are TRBV6-5 and TRBJ2-2, with D tentatively TRBD2 (6 bases). V was clipped by 8 bases and J by 5 bases, with 15 bases between them. Germline CDR1 and CDR2: MNHEY and SVGAGI. The CDR3 contains 14 residues. The CDR3 spells CASGSAGGTGELFF. For the CDR3, the DNA is TGTGCCAGCGGTTCCGCCGGAGGGACCGGGGAGCTGTTTTTT.

The chain is built from TRBV9 and TRBJ2-1, with 9 nucleotides matching TRBD2. J was trimmed by 8 bases and V by 1 base; bases with no gene match: 10. Per germline, CDR1 SGDLS and CDR2 YYNGEE. CDR3 length: 16 residues. The CDR3 protein is CASSVSAGGPGDEQFF. In nucleotides, the CDR3 is TGTGCCAGCAGCGTAAGCGCGGGGGGGCCGGGGGATGAGCAGTTCTTC.

This clone was picked up one time. The chain couples TRBV5-1 to TRBJ1-1; 10 bases map to TRBD1. There are 14 residues in the CDR3. The germline V gene encodes CDR1 SGHRS and CDR2 YFSETQ. V dropped 5 bases and J dropped 5; count of bases not matched to a gene: 6. CDR3 sequence (DNA): TGCGCCAGCAGTTCCGGGACAGGGGAAACTGAAGCTTTCTTT. As protein: CASSSGTGETEAFF.

V gene TRBV19 combines with J gene TRBJ1-1, with 7 bases fitting TRBD1. V shed 2 bases, J shed 6 bases, and the junction held 6 bases outside the gene matches. Germline V gene sequence: CDR1 LNHDA, CDR2 SQIVND (reference sequence). The CDR3 spans 14 residues. The CDR3 region has the DNA TGTGCCAGTAGTATACAGGGGGGAGTCGCTGAAGCTTTCTTT. Protein: CASSIQGGVAEAFF.

The chain combines TRBV5-6 with TRBJ2-5; 7 positions match TRBD1. This CDR3 spans 15 amino acids. Losses at the gene ends were 4 bases for V and 4 bases for J; bases not matched to a gene: 10. CDR1 is SGHDT and CDR2 is YYEEEE in the germline V gene. Written as DNA, the CDR3 is TGTGCCAGCAGCACAAACAGGGGATCTGGAGAGACCCAGTACTTC. It translates to CASSTNRGSGETQYF.

This chain joins TRBV4-1 and TRBJ1-1; a weak D match, TRBD1 (5 bases). The V and J ends lost 4 bases and 1 base respectively, with 19 bases between them. Germline V gene data show CDR1 as MGHRA and CDR2 as YSYEKL. The CDR3 has 17 amino acids. The CDR3 sequence is CASSPDWPITGNTEAFF. CDR3 in DNA: TGCGCCAGCAGCCCAGATTGGCCGATTACAGGGAACACTGAAGCTTTCTTT.

The chain couples TRBV6-5 to TRBJ1-1, with unresolved D. V lost 4 bases, J lost 4 bases, and 13 bases lay in between. Germline loops: CDR1 MNHEY, CDR2 SVGAGI. CDR3 length equals 14 residues. The CDR3 loop reads CASSFSARSTEAFF. The CDR3 DNA follows: TGTGCCAGCAGTTTTTCCGCCCGCAGCACTGAAGCTTTCTTT.

This chain links TRBV9 with TRBJ2-3; 10 nucleotides align to TRBD1. This CDR3 contains 16 residues. The V and J ends lost 3 bases and 6 bases, in that order; junction bases with no gene match: 10. The V gene's germline CDR1 is SGDLS and CDR2 YYNGEE. CDR3 nucleotide sequence: TGTGCCAGCAGCGGAGGGGACAGGGGATCCGGGGATACGCAGTATTTT. Translating gives CASSGGDRGSGDTQYF.